This T cell receptor (beta chain) was retrieved from a study of CD8+CD57+ T cells in acquired aplastic anemia. This clonotype came up many times. TCR beta VDJ and CDR3 profiles were obtained from a genomic DNA template. TCRdb reanalysed the reads using MiXCR and keeps one entry per CDR3 protein. The sample consists of about 210,000 distinct CDR3 sequences, about a third of them appearing once. The CDR3 consists of 13 residues. V shed 2 bases and J shed 9 bases, with 14 bases lying between them. The germline CDR1 and CDR2 sequences are SGDLS and YYNGEE. Sequences were obtained from sorted CD4+, CD8+, or CD8+CD57+ T cells (not recorded which) from PBMCs. The chain employs TRBV9 and TRBJ1-1, with unresolved D. This clonotype was obtained from a human donor in good health, serving as a control. CDR3 region: CASSVGEEAKAFF. The CDR3 nucleotides are TGTGCCAGCAGCGTGGGTGAAGAAGCAAAAGCTTTCTTT.